This section outlines one T cell receptor (beta chain) sequence together with its context. For the second PCR, which ran for about 7 to 11 cycles, a sample-barcoded 5' primer and a J-beta primer mix were used. TCRdb reprocessed the 5' RACE reads via MiXCR and lists one record per CDR3 protein. Of roughly 700,000 distinct CDR3 sequences in the sample, around 49% were seen once. This specimen belongs to a study of blood T cells in healthy people across ages. Sequencing was done on a sample of blood. The source is a woman aged 60 to 75 in good health.

For the CDR3, the DNA is TGCAGCGTTGAGGGATACAGGGGACTTGGCTACACCTTC. The encoded protein is CSVEGYRGLGYTF. The chain couples TRBV29-1 to TRBJ1-2; TRBD1 matches at 7 bases. V shed 3 bases and J 7 bases; nucleotides not matched to a gene: 8. The germline V gene has CDR1 SQVTM and CDR2 ANQGSEA. CDR3 size: 13 residues.